This T cell receptor beta chain originates from a study of T cells in Graves' hyperthyroidism and ophthalmopathy. Amplified TCR beta CDR3 regions came from RNA transcripts. The primer set for the first-round RT-PCR of the TCR CDR3 was HTBI. One entry per CDR3 protein, called by TCRdb with MiXCR from the multiplex PCR reads. The sample lists fewer than 850,000 distinct CDR3 sequences; 17% were seen once. Comment on this clonotype: The antigen remains unidentified.

Study-level findings and limits: Ophthalmopathy onset followed model prediction by a median around six months.

The receptor comes from a man aged 45 to 65 with Graves' hyperthyroidism. Sequencing used blood.

CDR3 DNA: TGTGCCAGCAGTGAAAGAAAGGGCGCTTCGGAAAAACTGTTTTTT. It translates to CASSERKGASEKLFF. The chain couples TRBV6-1 to TRBJ1-4, with D unclear. CDR1 MNHNS and CDR2 SASEGT come from the germline V gene. The CDR3 loop spans 15 amino acids. Trimming took 2 bases from V and 8 from J, leaving 15 bases between them.